This paragraph reports one T cell receptor (beta chain). This specimen belongs to a study of T cell changes during pregnancy in multiple sclerosis. The germline V gene encodes CDR1 MNHNS and CDR2 SASEGT. The length of the CDR3 is 16 residues. Trimming pared 1 base from V and 3 bases from J, leaving 15 bases between. Clones were read by immunoSEQ multiplex PCR, and TCRdb kept only the in-frame ones, dropping some. The sample holds under 120,000 clones, approximately 90% seen once. The material sequenced was peripheral blood, taken after pregnancy. The chain links TRBV6-1 to TRBJ1-2, with TRBD1 as a possible D gene (6 bases). This clonotype was sampled from a female donor with multiple sclerosis, enrolled in a pregnancy study. The CDR3 region is CASSEVGALAHYGYTF. CDR3 DNA: TGTGCCAGCAGTGAAGTGGGGGCCCTCGCTCACTATGGCTACACCTTC.